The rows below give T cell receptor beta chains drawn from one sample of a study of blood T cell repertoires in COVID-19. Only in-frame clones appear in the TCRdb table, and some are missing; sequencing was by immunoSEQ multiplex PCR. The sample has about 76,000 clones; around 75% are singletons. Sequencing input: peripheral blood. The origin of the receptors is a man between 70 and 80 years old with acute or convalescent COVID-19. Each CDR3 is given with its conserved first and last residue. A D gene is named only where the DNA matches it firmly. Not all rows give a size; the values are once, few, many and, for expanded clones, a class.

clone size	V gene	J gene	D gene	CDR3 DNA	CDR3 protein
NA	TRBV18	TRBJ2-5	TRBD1	TGTGCCAGCTCACCACCGGGCAGGGGGCCACAAGAGACCCAGTACTTC	CASSPPGRGPQETQYF
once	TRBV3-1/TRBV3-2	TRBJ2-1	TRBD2	TGTGCCAGCAGCCAAGACCCAATAGCGGGAGCCGATGAGCAGTTCTTC	CASSQDPIAGADEQFF
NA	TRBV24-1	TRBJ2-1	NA	TGTGCCACCAGTGATATGTCTAGACCCGGTGGTGAGCAGTTCTTC	CATSDMSRPGGEQFF
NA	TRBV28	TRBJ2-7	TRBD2	TGTGCCAGCAGTTGGCCTAGCGGACCCTACGAGCAGTACTTC	CASSWPSGPYEQYF
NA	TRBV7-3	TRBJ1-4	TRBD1	TGTGCCAGCAGCTTGACAGGGGGCTCGAATGAAAAACTGTTTTTT	CASSLTGGSNEKLFF
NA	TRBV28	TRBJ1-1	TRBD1	TGTGCCAGCAGTTTCGCCCCGGGACAGGGAAGCGCTGAAGCTTTCTTT	CASSFAPGQGSAEAFF
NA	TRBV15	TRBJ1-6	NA	TGTGCCACCAGCAGAGAAACCATAGATCAACTCTCCTATAATTCACCCCTCCACTTT	CATSRETIDQLSYNSPLHF
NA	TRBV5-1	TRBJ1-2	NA	TGCGCCAGCAGCTTGGCCGAGCAGGGAAGGGGCTACACCTTC	CASSLAEQGRGYTF
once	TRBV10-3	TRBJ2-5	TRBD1	TGTGCCAGTGCGGGACAGGGGAGCCAAGAGACCCAGTACTTC	CASAGQGSQETQYF
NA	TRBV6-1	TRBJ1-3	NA	TGTGCCAGCAGTGAATTCCAACTGAGTCGGGACACCATATATTTT	CASSEFQLSRDTIYF
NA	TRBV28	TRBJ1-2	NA	TGTGCCAGCCTTCGGGGGGGGGCCTTTGGCTACACCTTC	CASLRGGAFGYTF